The entry that follows covers one T cell receptor (beta chain) sequence. It lacks a known antigen. The sample holds no much larger clone one base away, and base qualities are not on file. This sample was included in a study of blood T cell repertoires in COVID-19 (dated by TCRdb to 2018 to 2020). Background on the whole study: Samples from collaborators originated in the United States, Italy and Spain and spanned both the acute and convalescent phases of COVID-19. The material from the prospective study consisted of cDNA or gDNA derived from T cells, B-cell-depleted T cells, or PBMCs. Subjects who had been exposed to COVID-19, were actively infected with it, or had recovered from it provided the deeply sampled blood TCRbeta repertoires that made up the dataset. The repertoires were made available in a free public database intended to serve as a resource for research on the immune response to SARS-CoV-2. Samples came from the ongoing ImmuneRACE study (first 160 participants) plus 1,254 subjects from 6 global collaborators. Nearly every sample came with metadata listing a de-identified subject ID, COVID-19 status, age in years and sex. HLA class I and class II types, where available, came from metadata supplied by the sample provider rather than from assay-based typing.

TCRbeta CDR3 regions were amplified from genomic DNA by means of the immunoSEQ Assay, a bias-controlled multiplex PCR. For the original study's pipeline: The number of nucleated cells in each sample was estimated from the amplification of reference gene primers within the assay. To quantify the absolute abundance of each unique TCRbeta CDR3 rearrangement, sequence reads were collapsed and filtered. For each sample, productive Simpson clonality was calculated by taking the square root of Simpson's diversity index across productive rearrangements. TCRdb limited this immuneACCESS table to in-frame rearrangements with V and J called. A share of clones is missing; checked studies link under half to unresolved V genes, and the rest is unexplained. V and J calls and clone size are those listed in that table; D and trimming were worked out from the DNA. Across this sample there are about 300,000 clones, with approximately 86% seen only once. Clones ranked in the top ten supply 1% to 1.5% of the sample.

Points the paper makes about the study in general: The amount of clinical and demographic metadata varied by source and participant and was provided uncurated.

The CDR3 measures 15 amino acids from cysteine to phenylalanine. The CDR3 DNA has 45 bases and is translated from base 1. After removal of 8 bases from V and 3 bases from J, the junction retains 8 bases not matched to a gene. The germline V gene (reference sequence) gives CDR1 as MNHEY and CDR2 as SMNVEV. Whole blood was collected in K2EDTA tubes by collaborating institutions according to the institutions' own protocols. For TCRbeta analysis, collaborators shipped samples in one of three forms: frozen whole blood, isolated PBMCs, or DNA extracted from either of those sample types. The sequence derives from a man between 65 and 80 years old with acute or convalescent COVID-19. Sequencing was performed on peripheral blood. The chain couples TRBV27 to TRBJ2-2, and TRBD1 aligns with 8 junction nucleotides. CDR3 reads: CASGSGQVDTGELFF. The DNA sequence is as follows: TGTGCCAGCGGCTCGGGACAGGTAGACACCGGGGAGCTGTTTTTT.